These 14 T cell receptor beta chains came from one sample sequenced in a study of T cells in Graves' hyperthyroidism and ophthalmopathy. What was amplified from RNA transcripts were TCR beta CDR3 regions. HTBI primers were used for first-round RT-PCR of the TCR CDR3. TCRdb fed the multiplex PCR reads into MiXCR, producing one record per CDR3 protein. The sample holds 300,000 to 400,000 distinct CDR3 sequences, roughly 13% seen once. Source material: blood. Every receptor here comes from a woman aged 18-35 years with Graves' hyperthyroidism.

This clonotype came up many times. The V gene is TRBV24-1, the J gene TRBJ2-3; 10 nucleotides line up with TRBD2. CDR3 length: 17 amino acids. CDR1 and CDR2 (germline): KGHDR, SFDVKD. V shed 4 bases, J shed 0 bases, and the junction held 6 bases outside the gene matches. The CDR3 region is CATSEPPGLASTDTQYF. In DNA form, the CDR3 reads TGTGCCACCAGTGAACCTCCGGGACTAGCGAGCACAGATACGCAGTATTTT.

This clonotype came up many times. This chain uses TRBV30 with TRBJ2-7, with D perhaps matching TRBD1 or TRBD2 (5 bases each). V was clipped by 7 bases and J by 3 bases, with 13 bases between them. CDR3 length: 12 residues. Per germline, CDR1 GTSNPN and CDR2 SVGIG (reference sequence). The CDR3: CASSLGDYEQYF. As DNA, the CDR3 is TGTGCCTCTAGTTTGGGGGACTACGAGCAGTACTTC.

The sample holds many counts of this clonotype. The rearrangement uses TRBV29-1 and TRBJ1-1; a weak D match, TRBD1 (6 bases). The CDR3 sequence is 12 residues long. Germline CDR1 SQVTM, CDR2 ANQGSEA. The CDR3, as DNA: TGCAACATAGGGGGGATGAACACTGAAGCTTTCTTT. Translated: CNIGGMNTEAFF.

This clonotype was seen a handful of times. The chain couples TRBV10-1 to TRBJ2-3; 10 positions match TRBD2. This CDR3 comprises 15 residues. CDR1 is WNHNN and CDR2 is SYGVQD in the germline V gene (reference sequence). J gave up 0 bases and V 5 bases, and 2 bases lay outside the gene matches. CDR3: CASSTSGVSTDTQYF. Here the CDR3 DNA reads TGCGCCAGCAGTACTAGCGGGGTTAGCACAGATACGCAGTATTTT.

CDR3 nucleotides: TGTGCCTGGAACGTGGGGCAAGAGACCCAGTACTTC. Translated: CAWNVGQETQYF. The chain links TRBV30 to TRBJ2-5; D is ambiguous. Germline-derived CDR1 and CDR2 are GTSNPN and SVGIG (reference sequence). This CDR3 comprises 12 residues. With 4 bases removed from V and 2 bases from J, the gap between germline ends came to 8 bases.

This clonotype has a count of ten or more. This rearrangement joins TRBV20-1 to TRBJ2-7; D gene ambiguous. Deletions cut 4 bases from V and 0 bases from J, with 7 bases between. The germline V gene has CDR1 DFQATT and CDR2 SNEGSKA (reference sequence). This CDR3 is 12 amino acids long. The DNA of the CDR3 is TGCAGTGCTACCCTCAGCTCCTACGAGCAGTACTTC. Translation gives CSATLSSYEQYF.

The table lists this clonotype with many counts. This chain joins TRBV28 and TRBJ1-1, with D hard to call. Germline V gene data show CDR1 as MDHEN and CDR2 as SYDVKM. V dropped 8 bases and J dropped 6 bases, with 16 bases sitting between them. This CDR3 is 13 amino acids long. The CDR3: CASCRYLGAEAFF. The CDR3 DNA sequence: TGTGCCAGCTGTCGGTACCTTGGCGCTGAAGCTTTCTTT.

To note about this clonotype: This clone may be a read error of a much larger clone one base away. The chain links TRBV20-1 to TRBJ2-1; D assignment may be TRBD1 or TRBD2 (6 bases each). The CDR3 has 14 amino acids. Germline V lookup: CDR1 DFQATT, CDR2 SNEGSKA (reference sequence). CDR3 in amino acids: CSARNRDWDNGQFF. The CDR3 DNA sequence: TGCAGTGCTAGAAACCGGGACTGGGACAATGGGCAGTTCTTC.

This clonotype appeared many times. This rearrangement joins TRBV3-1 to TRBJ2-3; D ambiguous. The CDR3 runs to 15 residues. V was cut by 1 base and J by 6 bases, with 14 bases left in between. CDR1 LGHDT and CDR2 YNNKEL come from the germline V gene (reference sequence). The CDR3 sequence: CASSQVSWARDTQYF. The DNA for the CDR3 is TGTGCCAGCAGCCAAGTGTCCTGGGCGCGGGATACGCAGTATTTT.

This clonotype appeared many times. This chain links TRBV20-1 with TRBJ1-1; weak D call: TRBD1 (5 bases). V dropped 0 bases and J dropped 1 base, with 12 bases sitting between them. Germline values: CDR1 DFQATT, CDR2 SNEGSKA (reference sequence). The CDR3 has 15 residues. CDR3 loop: CSARDPQVGNTEAFF. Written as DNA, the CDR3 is TGCAGTGCTAGAGATCCACAGGTGGGGAACACTGAAGCTTTCTTT.

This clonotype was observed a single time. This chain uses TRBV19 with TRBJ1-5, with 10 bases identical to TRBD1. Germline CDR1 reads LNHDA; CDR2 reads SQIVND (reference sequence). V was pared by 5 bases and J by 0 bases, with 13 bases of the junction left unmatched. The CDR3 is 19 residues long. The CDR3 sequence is CASSAALGQGVISNQPQHF. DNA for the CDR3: TGTGCCAGTAGTGCCGCATTAGGACAGGGGGTGATTAGCAATCAGCCCCAGCATTTT.

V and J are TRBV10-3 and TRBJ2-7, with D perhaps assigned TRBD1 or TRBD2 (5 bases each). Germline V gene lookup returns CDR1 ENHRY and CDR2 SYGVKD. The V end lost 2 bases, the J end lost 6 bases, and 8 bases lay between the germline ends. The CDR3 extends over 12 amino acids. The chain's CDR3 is CAISEGGFEQYF. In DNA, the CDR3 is TGTGCCATCAGTGAGGGGGGTTTCGAGCAGTACTTC.

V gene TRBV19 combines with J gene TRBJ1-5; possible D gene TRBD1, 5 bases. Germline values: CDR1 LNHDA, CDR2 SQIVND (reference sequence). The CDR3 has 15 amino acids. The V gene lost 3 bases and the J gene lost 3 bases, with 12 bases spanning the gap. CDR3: CASSISAGTNQPQHF. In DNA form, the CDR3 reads TGTGCCAGTAGTATCTCCGCAGGGACCAATCAGCCCCAGCATTTT.

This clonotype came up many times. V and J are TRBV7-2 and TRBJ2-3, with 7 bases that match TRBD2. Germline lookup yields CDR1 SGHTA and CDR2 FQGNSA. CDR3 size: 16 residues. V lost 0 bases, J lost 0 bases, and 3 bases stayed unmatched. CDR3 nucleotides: TGTGCCAGCAGCTTAGCTCTAGCGGCTAGCACAGATACGCAGTATTTT. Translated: CASSLALAASTDTQYF. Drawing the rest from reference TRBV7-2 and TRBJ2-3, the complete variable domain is GAGVSQSPSNKVTEKGKDVELRCDPISGHTALYWYRQSLGQGLEFLIYFQGNSAPDKSGLPSDRFSAERTGGSVSTLTIQRTQQEDSAVYLCASSLALAASTDTQYFGPGTRLTVL.